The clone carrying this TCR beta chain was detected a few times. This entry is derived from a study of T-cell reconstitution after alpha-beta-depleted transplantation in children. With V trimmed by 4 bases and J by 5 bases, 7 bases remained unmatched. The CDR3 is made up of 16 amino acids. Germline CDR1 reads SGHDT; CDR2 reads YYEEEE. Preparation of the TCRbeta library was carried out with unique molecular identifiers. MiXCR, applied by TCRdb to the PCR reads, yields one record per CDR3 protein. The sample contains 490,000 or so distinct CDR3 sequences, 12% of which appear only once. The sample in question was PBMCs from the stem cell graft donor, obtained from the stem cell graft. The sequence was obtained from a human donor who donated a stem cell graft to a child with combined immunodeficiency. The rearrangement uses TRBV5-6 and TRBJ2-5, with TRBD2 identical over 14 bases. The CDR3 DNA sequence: TGTGCCAGCAGCAGGACTAGCGGGAGGTTAGGTGAGACCCAGTACTTC. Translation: CASSRTSGRLGETQYF.